Presented here are 17 T cell receptor beta chains from one specimen sequenced in a study of Tregs in tolerant kidney transplant recipients. Data came from immunoSEQ multiplex PCR; TCRdb stores just in-frame clones and leaves some out. There are 30,000 to 35,000 clones in the sample, with more than 6.5% held by the top ten. The sequences come from CD8+ T cells from blood, collected before the transplant. The receptors were sampled from a human donor who received a combined kidney and bone marrow transplant.

As concerns this clone: The CDR3 end lies 3 residues beyond the end of the read and is filled in from the germline J gene. The rearrangement links TRBV2 to TRBJ2-2; D unclear. V was shortened by 0 bases and J by 6 bases, with 17 bases between the two germline ends. The CDR3 totals 17 residues. Per the germline V gene, CDR1 is SNHLY and CDR2 is FYNNEI. CDR3 loop: CASSEALLVGLPGELFF. CDR3 DNA (partial): TGTGCCAGCAGTGAAGCGCTTCTTGTAGGGCTCCCCGGGGAG.

As for this clone: The read ends 3 residues before the CDR3 terminus; that terminus is restored from the germline J gene. This sequence joins TRBV2 and TRBJ1-6; tentatively, D is TRBD1 (5 bases). V was pared by 0 bases and J by 9 bases, with 12 bases between. The CDR3 is 15 residues long. Per germline, CDR1 SNHLY and CDR2 FYNNEI. The sequenced part of the CDR3 DNA is TGTGCCAGCAGTGAAGCGTCATGGGGCGGTTCACCC. The encoded protein is CASSEASWGGSP. In full, the CDR3 is CASSEASWGGSPLHF.

A word on this clone: The read ends 3 residues early relative to the CDR3; the germline J gene fills the gap. V is TRBV19 and J is TRBJ1-5; possible D gene TRBD1, 5 bases. Germline V gene lookup returns CDR1 LNHDA and CDR2 SQIVND (reference sequence). Trimming took off 1 base at V and 0 bases at J, with 13 bases between the two ends. The CDR3 length is 17 residues. The covered CDR3 bases are TGTGCCAGTAGTATAGCCCTGACAGCTTATAGCAATCAGCCC. Protein product: CASSIALTAYSNQP. The whole CDR3 region reads CASSIALTAYSNQPQHF. Looking up the rest from reference TRBV19 and TRBJ1-5 gives the full variable domain: DGGITQSPKYLFRKEGQNVTLSCEQNLNHDAMYWYRQDPGQGLRLIYYSQIVNDFQKGDIAEGYSVSREKKESFPLTVTSAQKNPTAFYLCASSIALTAYSNQPQHFGDGTRLSIL.

With respect to this clone: Sequencing ends 3 residues short of the CDR3 end; the germline J gene provides the rest. The chain is built from TRBV5-5 and TRBJ1-1, with a weak D call TRBD1 (5 bases). The V gene lost 0 bases and the J gene lost 1 base, with 10 bases spanning the gap. CDR1 is SGHKS, CDR2 YYEKEE, per germline (reference sequence). This CDR3 contains 15 residues. Incomplete CDR3 DNA: TGTGCCAGCAGCTTGGATGACAGCCAGAACACTGAA. It specifies CASSLDDSQNTE. The whole CDR3 sequence is CASSLDDSQNTEAFF.

On this clone: Read sequence stops 3 residues before the CDR3 end, and the germline J gene provides the missing end. The chain recombines TRBV2 with TRBJ1-1, with D unresolved. This CDR3 contains 16 residues. In germline, CDR1 is SNHLY, CDR2 FYNNEI. Between the trimmed V and J ends, which lost 9 bases and 2 bases, there was a span of 22 bases. The CDR3 region is CASLTPEGRSNTEAFF. CDR3 DNA, as far as it was read: TGTGCCAGTCTCACCCCCGAGGGTAGGTCTAACACTGAA. The full variable domain, its missing parts supplied by reference TRBV2 and TRBJ1-1, is EPEVTQTPSHQVTQMGQEVILRCVPISNHLYFYWYRQILGQKVEFLVSFYNNEISEKSEIFDDQFSVERPDGSNFTLKIRSTKLEDSAMYFCASLTPEGRSNTEAFFGQGTRLTVV.

As regards this clone: The DNA ends 3 residues before the CDR3 does, and the rest of the CDR3 is filled in from the germline J gene. This sequence joins TRBV19 and TRBJ2-7, with TRBD2 matching 10 bases. V was clipped by 7 bases and J by 0 bases; unmatched bases: 3. Germline loops: CDR1 LNHDA, CDR2 SQIVND (reference sequence). CDR3 length: 14 residues. The sequenced part of the CDR3 DNA is TGTGCCAGTACAGTAGCGGGAGGCTCCTACGAG. Encoded protein: CASTVAGGSYE. In full, the CDR3 is CASTVAGGSYEQYF.

To note about this clone: The read stops 3 residues short of the end of the CDR3; the missing end is completed from the germline J gene. The chain recombines TRBV5-6 with TRBJ2-4; perhaps TRBD2 as D (5 bases). Trimming shortened V by 5 bases and J by 0 bases, and 9 bases separated the two germline ends. The length of the CDR3 is 14 residues. The V gene's germline CDR1 is SGHDT and CDR2 YYEEEE. The CDR3 bases that were read are TGTGCCAGCAGTTCTGGACTAGCCAAAAACATT. Amino acids: CASSSGLAKNI. The full CDR3 protein reads CASSSGLAKNIQYF.

As regards this clone: The missing CDR3 end, 3 residues past where the read stops, is filled in from the germline J gene. The chain is built from TRBV6-2 or TRBV6-3 and TRBJ1-2; 8 bases line up with TRBD1. CDR1 and CDR2 (germline): MNHEY, SVGEGT. This CDR3 has 13 residues. CDR3 DNA (partial): TGTGCCAGCAGTTTAACAGGGGGAACAGGC. It codes for CASSLTGGTG. Given in full, the CDR3 is CASSLTGGTGYTF.

This CDR3 reads CASSPRTDSYNEQFF. Incomplete CDR3 DNA: TGTGCCAGCAGCCCCCGAACAGACTCCTACAATGAG. The J gene is TRBJ2-1, the V gene TRBV7-9; D remains unclear. The CDR3 extends 3 residues past the end of the read, so its final part is completed from the germline J gene. Germline loops: CDR1 SEHNR, CDR2 FQNEAQ (reference sequence). The germline V and J ends were trimmed by 5 bases and 0 bases, with 11 bases remaining between them. The CDR3 sequence is 15 residues long.

Comment on this clone: The read ends 3 residues before the CDR3 terminus; that terminus is restored from the germline J gene. The J gene is TRBJ1-1, the V gene TRBV6-1; D may be TRBD1 (5 bases). V was trimmed by 1 base and J by 6 bases, leaving 9 bases between them. CDR3 size: 13 residues. Germline assignment: CDR1 MNHNS and CDR2 SASEGT. CDR3 bases read: TGTGCCAGCAGTGAAGTCGGGGGTGCTGAA. Translated: CASSEVGGAE. The CDR3 reads in full as CASSEVGGAEAFF.

Worth noting for this clone: Read coverage stops 3 residues before the CDR3 terminus; the germline J gene supplies the remainder. The gene calls are TRBV20-1 and TRBJ1-5, with 7 bases identical to TRBD1. The CDR3 contains 12 residues. Germline values: CDR1 DFQATT, CDR2 SNEGSKA (reference sequence). V lost 5 bases to trimming and J lost 6 bases; unmatched junction nucleotides: 4. The chain's CDR3 is CSAGQGGQPQHF. The part of the CDR3 DNA that was read is TGCAGTGCTGGTCAGGGGGGTCAGCCC.

A note on this clone: From the germline J gene comes the end of the CDR3, since the read stops 3 residues before it. The chain uses TRBV5-5 and TRBJ1-2; 7 nucleotides line up with TRBD1. Trimming cost V 3 bases and J 2 bases; bases outside gene matches: 7. Germline V gives CDR1 SGHKS, CDR2 YYEKEE (reference sequence). The CDR3 has 15 residues. CDR3 region: CASSWEDRINYGYTF. The CDR3 bases that were read are TGTGCCAGCAGCTGGGAGGACAGGATAAACTATGGC.

The covered CDR3 bases are TGTGCCAGCAGTGAAGGGGGGGTGGTCCCTGAA. Its protein is CASSEGGVVPE. The entire CDR3 protein reads CASSEGGVVPEAFF. The rearrangement joins TRBV6-1 to TRBJ1-1; perhaps TRBD1 as D (5 bases). The read ends 3 residues shy of where the CDR3 ends; the end is completed using the germline J gene. This CDR3 is built from 14 residues. The germline gives CDR1 MNHNS, CDR2 SASEGT. The V gene lost 1 base and the J gene lost 6 bases, with 12 bases spanning the gap.

A note on this clone: Coverage ceases 3 residues before the CDR3 finishes, and the germline J gene fills in the end. The V gene is TRBV19, the J gene TRBJ2-7; 8 bases are a match to TRBD1. The CDR3 has 12 amino acids. Germline V lookup: CDR1 LNHDA, CDR2 SQIVND (reference sequence). The V gene end was trimmed by 7 bases and the J gene end by 3 bases; junction bases not matched to a gene: 2. CDR3 bases read: TGTGCCAGTAATACAGGGGGCTACGAG. It translates to CASNTGGYE. The whole CDR3 region reads CASNTGGYEQYF.

To note about this clone: The sequence runs out 3 residues before the end of the CDR3; the remainder is reconstructed from the germline J gene. The rearrangement uses TRBV6-1 and TRBJ1-6; tentatively, D is TRBD1 (5 bases). The CDR3 has 17 residues. Deletions cut 1 base from V and 6 bases from J, with 16 bases between. Germline lookup yields CDR1 MNHNS and CDR2 SASEGT. The part of the CDR3 DNA that was read is TGTGCCAGCAGTGAAGGGGATGGGGCAGTATCTAATTCACCC. It encodes CASSEGDGAVSNSP. The complete CDR3 protein is CASSEGDGAVSNSPLHF.

A word on this clone: Read coverage stops 3 residues before the CDR3 terminus; the germline J gene supplies the remainder. The rearrangement uses TRBV18 and TRBJ2-3; D is perhaps TRBD1 (6 bases). CDR1 is KGHSH, CDR2 LQKENI, per germline. V was pared by 3 bases and J by 5 bases, with 18 bases between. This CDR3 has 16 amino acids. Incomplete CDR3 DNA: TGTGCCAGCTCACCGTGGACAGACAGTGTAGGAGATACG. It is translated as CASSPWTDSVGDT. The CDR3, in full, reads CASSPWTDSVGDTQYF.

CDR3 sequence: CAISDQSGQKYEQYF. The CDR3 bases that were read are TGTGCCATCAGTGATCAGTCAGGGCAGAAATACGAG. The genes are TRBV10-3 and TRBJ2-7, with D perhaps TRBD1 (5 bases). The DNA ends 3 residues before the CDR3 does, and the rest of the CDR3 is filled in from the germline J gene. The ends were cut back, 3 bases at V and 4 bases at J, with 16 bases in the middle. Germline V CDR1 and CDR2: ENHRY, SYGVKD. CDR3 size: 15 residues.